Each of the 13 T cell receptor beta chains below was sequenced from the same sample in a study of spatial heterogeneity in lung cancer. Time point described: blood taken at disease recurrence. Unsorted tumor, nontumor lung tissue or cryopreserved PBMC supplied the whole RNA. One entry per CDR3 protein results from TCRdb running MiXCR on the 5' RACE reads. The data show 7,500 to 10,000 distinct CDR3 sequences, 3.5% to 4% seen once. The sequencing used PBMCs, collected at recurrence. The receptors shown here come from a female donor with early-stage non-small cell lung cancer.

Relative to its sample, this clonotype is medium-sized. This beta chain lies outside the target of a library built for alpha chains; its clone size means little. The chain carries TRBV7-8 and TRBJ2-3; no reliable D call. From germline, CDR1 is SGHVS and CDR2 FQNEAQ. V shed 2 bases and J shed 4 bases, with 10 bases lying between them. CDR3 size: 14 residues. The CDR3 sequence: CASSLLTPPDTQYF. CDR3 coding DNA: TGTGCCAGCAGCTTATTAACCCCCCCAGATACGCAGTATTTT.

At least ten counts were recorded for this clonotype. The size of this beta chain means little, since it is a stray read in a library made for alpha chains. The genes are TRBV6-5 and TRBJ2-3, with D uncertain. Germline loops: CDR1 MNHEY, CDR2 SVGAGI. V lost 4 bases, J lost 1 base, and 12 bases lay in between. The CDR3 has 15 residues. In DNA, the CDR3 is TGTGCCAGCAGTTTAGGGCGGTCCCGCACAGATACGCAGTATTTT. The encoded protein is CASSLGRSRTDTQYF.

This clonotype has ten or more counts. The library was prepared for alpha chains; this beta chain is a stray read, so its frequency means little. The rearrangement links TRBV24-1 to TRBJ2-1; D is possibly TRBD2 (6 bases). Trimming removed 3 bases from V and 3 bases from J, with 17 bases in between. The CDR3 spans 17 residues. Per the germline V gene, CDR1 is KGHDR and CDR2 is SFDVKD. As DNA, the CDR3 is TGTGCCACCAGTGATCCCTCGGGGCAGGGAGGCTACAATGAGCAGTTCTTC. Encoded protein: CATSDPSGQGGYNEQFF.

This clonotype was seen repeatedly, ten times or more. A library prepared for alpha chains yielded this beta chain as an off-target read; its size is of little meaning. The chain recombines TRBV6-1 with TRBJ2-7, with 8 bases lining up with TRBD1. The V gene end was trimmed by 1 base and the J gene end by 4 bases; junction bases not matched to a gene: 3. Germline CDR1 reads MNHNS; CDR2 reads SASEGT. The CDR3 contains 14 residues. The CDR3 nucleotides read TGTGCCAGCAGTGAAGGACAGGGGTGGTACGAGCAGTACTTC. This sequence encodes CASSEGQGWYEQYF.

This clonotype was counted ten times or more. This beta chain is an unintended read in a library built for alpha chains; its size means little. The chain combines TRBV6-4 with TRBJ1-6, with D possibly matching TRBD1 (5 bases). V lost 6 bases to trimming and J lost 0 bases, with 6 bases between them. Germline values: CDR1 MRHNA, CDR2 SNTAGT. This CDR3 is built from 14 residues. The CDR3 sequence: CASRDTSYNSPLHF. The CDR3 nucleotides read TGTGCCAGCAGGGACACCTCCTATAATTCACCCCTCCACTTT.

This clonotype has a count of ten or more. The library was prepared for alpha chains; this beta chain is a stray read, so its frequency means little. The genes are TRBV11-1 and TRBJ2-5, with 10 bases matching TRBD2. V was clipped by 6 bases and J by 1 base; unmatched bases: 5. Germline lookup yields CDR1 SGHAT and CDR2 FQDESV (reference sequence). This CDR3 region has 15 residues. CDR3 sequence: CASRRGLAAQETQYF. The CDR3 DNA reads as TGTGCCAGCAGACGAGGACTAGCGGCCCAAGAGACCCAGTACTTC.

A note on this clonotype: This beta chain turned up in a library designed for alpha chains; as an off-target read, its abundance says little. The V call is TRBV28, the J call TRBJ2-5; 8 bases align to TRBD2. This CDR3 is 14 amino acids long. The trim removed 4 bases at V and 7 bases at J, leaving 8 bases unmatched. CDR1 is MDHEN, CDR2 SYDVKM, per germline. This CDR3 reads CASSWGTRAGTQYF. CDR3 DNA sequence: TGTGCCAGCAGTTGGGGGACTAGGGCCGGGACCCAGTACTTC.

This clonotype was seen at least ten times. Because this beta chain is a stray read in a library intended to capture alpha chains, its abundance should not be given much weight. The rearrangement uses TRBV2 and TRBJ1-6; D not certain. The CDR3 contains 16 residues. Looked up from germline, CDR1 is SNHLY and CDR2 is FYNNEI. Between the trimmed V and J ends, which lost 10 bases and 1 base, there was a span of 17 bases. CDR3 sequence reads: CATPSGRESYNSPLHF. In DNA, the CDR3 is TGTGCCACCCCCAGCGGGCGAGAATCCTATAATTCACCCCTCCACTTT.

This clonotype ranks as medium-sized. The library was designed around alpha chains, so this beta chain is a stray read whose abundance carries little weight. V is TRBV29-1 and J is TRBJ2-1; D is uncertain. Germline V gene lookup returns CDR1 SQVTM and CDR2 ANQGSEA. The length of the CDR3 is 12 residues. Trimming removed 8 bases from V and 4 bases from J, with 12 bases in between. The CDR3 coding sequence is TGCAGCACCGAGCACAGTTACAATGAGCAGTTCTTC. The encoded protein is CSTEHSYNEQFF.

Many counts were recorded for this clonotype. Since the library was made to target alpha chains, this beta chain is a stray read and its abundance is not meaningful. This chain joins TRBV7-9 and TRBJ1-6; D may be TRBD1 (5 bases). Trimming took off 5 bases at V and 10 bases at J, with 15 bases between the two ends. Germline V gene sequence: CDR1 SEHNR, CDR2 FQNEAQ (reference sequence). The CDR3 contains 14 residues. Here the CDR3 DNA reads TGTGCCAGCAGCCCCAGGGCAACGTCGTCACCCCTCCACTTT. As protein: CASSPRATSSPLHF.

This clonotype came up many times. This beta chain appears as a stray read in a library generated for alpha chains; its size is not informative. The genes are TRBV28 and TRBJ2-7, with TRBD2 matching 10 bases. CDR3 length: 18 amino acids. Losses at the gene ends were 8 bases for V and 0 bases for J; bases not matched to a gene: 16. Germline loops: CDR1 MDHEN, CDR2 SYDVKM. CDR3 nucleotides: TGTGCCAGCGAGCCCGTAGGTCTAGCGGGGGCGTCCTCCTACGAGCAGTACTTC. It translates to CASEPVGLAGASSYEQYF.

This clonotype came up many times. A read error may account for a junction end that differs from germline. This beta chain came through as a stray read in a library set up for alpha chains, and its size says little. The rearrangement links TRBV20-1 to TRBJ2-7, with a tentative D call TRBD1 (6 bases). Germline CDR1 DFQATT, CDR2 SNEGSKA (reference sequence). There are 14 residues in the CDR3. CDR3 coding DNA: TGCAGTGCGGCCCCGGACAGAAACTCCCACGAGCAGTACTTC. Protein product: CSAAPDRNSHEQYF.

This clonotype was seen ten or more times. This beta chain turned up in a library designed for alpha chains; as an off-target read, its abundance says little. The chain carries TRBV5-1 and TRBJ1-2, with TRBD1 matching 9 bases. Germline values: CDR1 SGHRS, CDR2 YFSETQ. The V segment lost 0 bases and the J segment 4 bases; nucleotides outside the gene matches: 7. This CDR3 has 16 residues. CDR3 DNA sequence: TGCGCCAGCAGCTTGGAGGGACAGGGCCGGAGCTATGGCTACACCTTC. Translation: CASSLEGQGRSYGYTF.